This TCR beta chain derives from a study of T cells in localized non-small cell lung cancer (dated by TCRdb to the early 2020s). Looking at the study overall: T cell repertoires of 200 to 250 early-stage NSCLC patients were analyzed, with tumors being compared against uninvolved tumor-adjacent lungs. The cohort comprised 236 treatment-naïve NSCLC patients with resected, localized lung tumors. The mean age of the NSCLC patients was less than 70 years, with 120 to 150 men and 85 to 110 women. Points the paper makes about the study in general: Because multi-region tumor sequencing was not performed, intratumor heterogeneity could not be ruled out. Higher T cell density in blood was associated with longer overall survival, whereas higher clonality in adjacent lung was associated with shorter survival. Since the design was exploratory, TCR variables were selected using unadjusted p-values with no false-discovery rate correction. Of the top 100 tumor clones, a median of roughly 57 were detected in paired uninvolved adjacent lung; under 30 were also among that lung's top 100. Uninvolved tumor-adjacent lung showed the highest T cell clonality, higher than tumor, which suggests more focused antigenic responses in the uninvolved tumor-adjacent lung.

As to this clone: Its antigen specificity is not known. Qualities for individual bases were not recorded, and no much larger clone is one base off.

The germline V gene supplies CDR1 KGHSH and CDR2 LQKENI. Relative to germline, V is missing 8 bases and J is missing 4 bases, with 10 bases of the junction outside any gene match. CDR3 length: 14 amino acids, cysteine to phenylalanine. Of all the DNA, just the CDR3 is kept, 42 bases in frame from base 1. TCR beta CDR3 regions were sequenced from DNA using the immunoSEQ Assay. Per the source publication's procedure: T cell density was computed as TCR beta template counts normalized to usable DNA estimated by amplifying housekeeping genes. Richness was estimated with the preseqR package, extrapolating to 400,000 templates for PBMC samples and 120,000 templates for tissue samples. Clonality was calculated as one minus Pielou's evenness. Tissue-enriched TCRs were identified by differential abundance testing using productive amino-acid clonotypes, minimum total count 5 and alpha 0.1. The Jaccard Index and the Morisita Overlap Index were used to measure repertoire overlap between compartments. GLIPH grouped TCR beta CDR3s together with public tetramer-defined viral CDR3s, and a viral motif had to include at least three viral sequences and show V-gene enrichment. TCRdb holds this immuneACCESS table with in-frame rearrangements only. Some clones are missing; in checked studies, unresolved V genes explain under half, and the rest has no known cause. V and J calls and clone size follow that table, whereas D and trimming were derived from the DNA. The sample table contains 52,000 or so clones; only one count was recorded for 65% to 85% of them. The ten largest clones add up to 17% of the sample.

At diagnosis, tumor, uninvolved tumor-adjacent lung and peripheral blood were collected and then preserved as a mix of FFPE and fresh-frozen material. Blood samples were analyzed as peripheral blood mononuclear cells for TCR repertoire profiling. This receptor chain uses TRBV18 and TRBJ2-7; 8 central bases correspond to TRBD1. The starting material was peripheral blood mononuclear cells, obtained before any cancer treatment. The clonotype comes from a man aged 40-75 years with stage III lung adenocarcinoma. The nucleotide sequence is given as TGTGCCAGCAGATCCGGGACAGGAGAGTACGAGCAGTACTTC. This yields the protein CASRSGTGEYEQYF.